The rows below give T cell receptor beta chains drawn from one sample of a study of blood T cell repertoires in COVID-19. The method was immunoSEQ multiplex PCR; TCRdb's version includes in-frame clones alone and lacks a portion of them. The profile shows approximately 290,000 clones, approximately 83% of them singletons. The sample taken for sequencing was peripheral blood. The receptors shown here come from a person aged 70 to 85 with COVID-19, enrolled during active disease. Each CDR3 is given with its conserved first and last residue. Fields, in order: V gene, J gene, clone size, D gene, CDR3 DNA, CDR3 protein. A D gene is named only where the DNA matches it firmly. Clone size is not always given. Where it is, it says once, few, many or a class for expanded clones.

TRBV6-1	TRBJ2-1	-	TRBD1	TGTGCCAGCAGTGAAGGCGTGACAGGGGGCCATGAGCAGTTCTTC	CASSEGVTGGHEQFF
TRBV9	TRBJ2-3	-	-	TGTGCCAGCAGCGTAGGGATTTGGGACAACACAGATACGCAGTATTTT	CASSVGIWDNTDTQYF
TRBV7-2	TRBJ2-1	few	TRBD2	TGTGCCAGCAGCTTACACCCAGCGGGGGCCTACAATGAGCAGTTCTTC	CASSLHPAGAYNEQFF
TRBV11-2	TRBJ2-2	-	TRBD1	TGTGCCAGCAGCCCGACGTCGACAGGGGGTGGGGAGCTGTTTTTT	CASSPTSTGGGELFF
TRBV3-1/TRBV3-2	TRBJ2-5	once	TRBD2	TGTGCCAGCAGCCCACTTTTACCAGAGACTAGCGGGAGGGGTGAGACCCAGTACTTC	CASSPLLPETSGRGETQYF
TRBV29-1	TRBJ2-3	-	-	TGCAGCGTTGGGTGGACAGCTAGCACAGATACGCAGTATTTT	CSVGWTASTDTQYF
TRBV6-1	TRBJ1-2	-	-	TGTGCCAGCATTACCAGTAACAGGGCTCAGGGCTACACCTTC	CASITSNRAQGYTF
TRBV10-1	TRBJ1-6	-	-	TGCGCCAGCACCCATTCCCCCAGAATCTGTAATTCACCCCTCCACTTT	CASTHSPRICNSPLHF
TRBV7-3	TRBJ2-7	few	TRBD2	TGTGCCAGCAGCTCGCTTAGCGGGGGTTACGAGCAGTACTTC	CASSSLSGGYEQYF
TRBV6-2/TRBV6-3	TRBJ1-6	-	-	TGTGCCAGCAGTTACTCAATGCAGGGGTATTCACCCCTCCACTTT	CASSYSMQGYSPLHF
TRBV7-9	TRBJ1-3	many	TRBD1	TGTGCCAGCAGCTGGGGACAGGGAGATGGAAACACCATATATTTT	CASSWGQGDGNTIYF
TRBV3-1/TRBV3-2	TRBJ1-5	once	TRBD1	TGTGCCAGCAGCCAGGCAGGGGGCGGGCAGCCCCAGCATTTT	CASSQAGGGQPQHF
TRBV3-1/TRBV3-2	TRBJ1-2	-	-	-	CASSRWGRGADTF
TRBV27	TRBJ2-5	-	TRBD2	TGTGCGTCGAGGCTAGCGGGGGCGATACAAGAGACCCAGTACTTC	CASRLAGAIQETQYF
TRBV12-3/TRBV12-4	TRBJ2-7	-	-	TGTGCCAGCAGTTTAGGGGCACACTACGAGCAGTACTTC	CASSLGAHYEQYF
TRBV7-2	TRBJ2-1	-	TRBD2	TGTGCCAGCAGCTTAGCCCGGACTAGCGGGGGGGCGCTCTACAATGAGCAGTTCTTC	CASSLARTSGGALYNEQFF
TRBV7-8	TRBJ2-5	-	TRBD2	TGTGCCAGCAGCTTGGGAAAGCGGGAGAGAAAAGAGACCCAGTACTTC	CASSLGKRERKETQYF
TRBV30	TRBJ1-5	-	TRBD1	TGTGCCTGGAAGACCGGGACAGGGGAGAGACAGCCCCAGCATTTT	CAWKTGTGERQPQHF
TRBV7-6	TRBJ1-1	-	TRBD1	TGTGCCAGCAGCTTTGGGGACAGGGCGTCGGCCACTGAAGCTTTCTTT	CASSFGDRASATEAFF
TRBV7-2	TRBJ1-4	-	TRBD1	TGTGCCAGCAGCCGCCGACAGGGAACTAATGAAAAACTGTTTTTT	CASSRRQGTNEKLFF
TRBV7-9	TRBJ2-1	-	-	TGTGCCAGCAGCTTGGAGGTGTGGTTCTTC	CASSLEVWFF
TRBV2	TRBJ2-3	once	-	TGTGCCAGCGGGCTACAGAAAGATACGCAGTATTTT	CASGLQKDTQYF
TRBV7-8	TRBJ2-7	few	-	TGTGCCAGCAGCTTAGGCCAGGGTGGCTCCTACGAGCAGTACTTC	CASSLGQGGSYEQYF
TRBV6-5	TRBJ2-1	-	TRBD1	TGTGCCAGCAGTTACTCGACAGGGATCTCCTACAATGAGCAGTTCTTC	CASSYSTGISYNEQFF
TRBV10-3	TRBJ1-5	-	TRBD1	TGTGCCATCAGTGAGTCGGGGACAGTCACTCAGCCCCAGCATTTT	CAISESGTVTQPQHF
TRBV6-2/TRBV6-3	TRBJ2-7	-	-	TGTGCCAGCAGTTATGGTCAGGGTAGAGGATCCTACGAGCAGTACTTC	CASSYGQGRGSYEQYF
TRBV7-3	TRBJ2-1	-	TRBD1	TGTGCCAGCAGCCCGAGACAGGGGGCCGGGGATGAGCAGTTCTTC	CASSPRQGAGDEQFF
TRBV5-1	TRBJ1-4	few	-	TGCGCCAGCAGCTCCGCCCAGGGGACTAATGAAAAACTGTTTTTT	CASSSAQGTNEKLFF
TRBV3-1/TRBV3-2	TRBJ2-2	-	TRBD2	TGTGCCAGCAGCCCCGCCCTGGGACTAGCGAGAAGGTACACCGGGGAGCTGTTTTTT	CASSPALGLARRYTGELFF
TRBV4-3	TRBJ2-3	-	-	TGCGCCAGCAGCCAAGAAGAGGGGGGGGATACGCAGTATTTT	CASSQEEGGDTQYF
TRBV9	TRBJ2-3	-	TRBD2	TGTGCCAGCAGCGTAGTGGCGGGAGCGACAGATACGCAGTATTTT	CASSVVAGATDTQYF
TRBV11-2	TRBJ2-3	-	-	TGTGCCAGCAGTCGCTCCCAGGTAGATACGCAGTATTTT	CASSRSQVDTQYF
TRBV20-1	TRBJ2-7	-	-	TGCAGTGCTAGTTGGCAGCCTCAGGGCGAGCAGTACTTC	CSASWQPQGEQYF
TRBV7-9	TRBJ2-5	-	-	TGTGCCAGCAGCTCTCGCAGGGGCACCATGCAAGAGACCCAGTACTTC	CASSSRRGTMQETQYF
TRBV3-1/TRBV3-2	TRBJ1-1	-	-	TGTGCCAGCAGCCAAGAGGTTCGGGGGGCTGAAGCTTTCTTT	CASSQEVRGAEAFF
TRBV15	TRBJ1-1	-	-	TGTGCCACCAGCAGAACCGACGTCGGGAGGGCTTTCTTT	CATSRTDVGRAFF
TRBV10-3	TRBJ1-1	-	TRBD1	TGTGCCTCGGAACACCGGGACAGGGGCCAATCTGGTGAAGCTTTCTTT	CASEHRDRGQSGEAFF
TRBV7-3	TRBJ2-7	-	-	TGTGCCAGCAGCCCGTGGGGTGGGGGCCACGAGCAGTACTTC	CASSPWGGGHEQYF
TRBV7-3	TRBJ2-1	-	-	TGTGCCAGCAGCTTAAACCCGGGACATGGCCTATACAATGAGCAGTTCTTC	CASSLNPGHGLYNEQFF